Described below is a single T cell receptor beta chain sequence and its context. Its antigen remains unidentified. A much larger clonotype is one base distant, so this may be a read error. The sample is drawn from a study of T-cell reconstitution after alpha-beta-depleted transplantation in children. Overall study findings and caveats: Newly generated T cells supplied most T-cell counts and diversity one year post-transplant. Diversity of TCRbeta at day 60 was high in some patients, arising from surviving recipient T cells and thymic progenitors.

Unique molecular identifiers were incorporated during preparation of the TCRbeta library. Each CDR3 protein gets one entry after TCRdb re-called the PCR reads with MiXCR. The sample records almost 500,000 distinct CDR3 sequences, 8% to 11% being singletons. The V gene's germline CDR1 is SGHTA and CDR2 FQGNSA. The CDR3 covers 14 residues. Sequencing was performed on PBMCs, taken before TCRalphabeta/CD19-depleted stem cell transplant. The receptor was derived from a child aged 2 to 10 with inherited bone marrow failure, due to receive a stem cell transplant. V usage is TRBV7-2 and J usage is TRBJ2-7; tentatively, D is TRBD2 (6 bases). The CDR3 sequence: CASSLELATNDQYF. DNA for the CDR3: TGTGCCAGCAGCTTAGAGCTAGCGACGAACGACCAGTACTTC.